This entry describes one TCR beta chain. The sample is drawn from a study of blood T cell repertoires in COVID-19. In the original analysis: Reference gene primer amplification in the assay estimated nucleated cell counts. Assay: immunoSEQ multiplex PCR; the TCRdb copy retains only in-frame clones and omits some. Clone size and the V and J calls come from that table; the DNA yielded D and trimming. The sample lists 150,000 or so clones, about 80% occurring once. Germline V lookup: CDR1 SGHNT, CDR2 YYREEE (reference sequence). V was cut by 0 bases and J by 5 bases, with 17 bases left in between. This CDR3 comprises 16 residues.

The source of this sequence is a man aged 55 to 70 with acute or convalescent COVID-19. J is TRBJ1-1 and V is TRBV5-4; maybe TRBD1 (6 bases). The sample taken for sequencing was peripheral blood. Written as DNA, the CDR3 is TGTGCCAGCAGCTTGGACCAGGTACAGGGCGGGACTGAAGCTTTCTTT. Residues: CASSLDQVQGGTEAFF.